This TCR beta chain was identified during a study of T-cell reconstitution after alpha-beta-depleted transplantation in children. Study-wide points: Several hundred expanded graft clones reportedly gave rise to the alpha-beta T cells present about two months after transplant. T cells produced anew were the main source of T-cell counts and diversity one year after transplant.

This clonotype was seen ten or more times. The antigen is undetermined. This CDR3 has 15 amino acids. Germline V lookup: CDR1 DFQATT, CDR2 SNEGSKA (reference sequence). V lost 1 base to trimming and J lost 0 bases; unmatched junction nucleotides: 3. For TCRbeta, the library was prepared with unique molecular identifiers. TCRdb ran MiXCR on the PCR reads and lists one entry per CDR3 protein. The sample records about 490,000 distinct CDR3 sequences, approximately 10% being singletons. Sequencing was performed on PBMCs, taken before TCRalphabeta/CD19-depleted stem cell transplant. The clonotype originates from a child aged 2-9 years with inherited bone marrow failure, due to receive a stem cell transplant. This sequence joins TRBV20-1 and TRBJ2-7; 10 nucleotides align to TRBD2. The CDR3 nucleotides are TGCAGTGCTAGAGGGGCTAGCGGGAGCTCCTACGAGCAGTACTTC. It translates to CSARGASGSSYEQYF.